Each of the 19 T cell receptor beta chains below was sequenced from the same sample in a study of blood T cell repertoires in COVID-19. Generated by immunoSEQ multiplex PCR, the TCRdb table keeps only in-frame clones and is missing some. The table shows approximately 290,000 clones, with roughly four fifths occurring only once. The specimen sequenced was peripheral blood. Every receptor here comes from a person aged 70 to 80 with COVID-19, enrolled during active disease.

CDR3 DNA sequence: TGTGCCAGTAGGGGACAGGGGATTAGCACAGATACGCAGTATTTT. Amino acid sequence: CASRGQGISTDTQYF. The V and J genes are TRBV19 and TRBJ2-3; TRBD1 agrees at 10 bases. CDR3 length: 15 amino acids. Per the germline V gene, CDR1 is LNHDA and CDR2 is SQIVND (reference sequence). The ends lost 6 bases at V and 0 bases at J; junction bases unmatched: 3.

The chain recombines TRBV7-9 with TRBJ2-7; 9 bases are a match to TRBD2. V dropped 5 bases and J dropped 2; count of bases not matched to a gene: 16. From germline, CDR1 is SEHNR and CDR2 FQNEAQ (reference sequence). The CDR3 runs to 18 residues. The CDR3 bases are TGTGCCAGCAGCCCTGCTGCCGCCAGACTAGCGGCGACCTACGAGCAGTACTTC. This gives the protein CASSPAAARLAATYEQYF.

This clone has just a few counts. The rearrangement joins TRBV5-4 to TRBJ1-3; TRBD1 might be the D (6 bases). The CDR3 length is 15 residues. V was clipped by 2 bases and J by 0 bases, with 9 bases between them. Germline V gives CDR1 SGHNT, CDR2 YYREEE (reference sequence). The CDR3 reads CASSLQGVSGNTIYF. CDR3 sequence (DNA): TGTGCCAGCAGCTTACAGGGTGTCTCTGGAAACACCATATATTTT.

This clone was seen once. The chain uses TRBV25-1 and TRBJ2-2, with 11 bases identical to TRBD1. Trimming took 0 bases from V and 5 from J; bases not matched to a gene: 8. This CDR3 contains 18 residues. Per germline, CDR1 MGHDK and CDR2 SYGVNS. The CDR3 is CASSEYDPGQGGTGELFF. The DNA for the CDR3 is TGTGCCAGCAGTGAATATGACCCGGGACAGGGGGGAACCGGGGAGCTGTTTTTT.

CDR3 nucleotides: TGTGCCAGCAACGGCCCCCGGGGGAATGAAAAACTGTTTTTT. Translated, it gives CASNGPRGNEKLFF. The chain carries TRBV28 and TRBJ1-4; perhaps TRBD1 as D (5 bases). This CDR3 has 14 amino acids. In germline, CDR1 is MDHEN, CDR2 SYDVKM. V gave up 7 bases and J gave up 5 bases, with 14 bases separating them. The whole variable domain, filled in from reference TRBV28 and TRBJ1-4, reads DVKVTQSSRYLVKRTGEKVFLECVQDMDHENMFWYRQDPGLGLRLIYFSYDVKMKEKGDIPEGYSVSREKKERFSLILESASTNQTSMYLCASNGPRGNEKLFFGSGTQLSVL.

This clone was recorded once. The chain recombines TRBV2 with TRBJ2-7, with D possibly being TRBD2 (6 bases). Trimming removed 3 bases from V and 2 bases from J, with 8 bases in between. Germline V gene lookup returns CDR1 SNHLY and CDR2 FYNNEI. CDR3 length: 13 amino acids. The chain's CDR3 is CASSDTSPYEQYF. As DNA, the CDR3 is TGTGCCAGCAGTGACACTAGCCCCTACGAGCAGTACTTC.

The chain links TRBV9 to TRBJ1-3, with TRBD1 matching 12 bases. This CDR3 has 16 amino acids. The V gene's germline CDR1 is SGDLS and CDR2 YYNGEE. The V segment lost 4 bases and the J segment 4 bases; nucleotides outside the gene matches: 6. This CDR3 reads CASSPGTGGGGNTIYF. In nucleotides, the CDR3 is TGTGCCAGCAGCCCCGGGACAGGGGGCGGAGGAAACACCATATATTTT.

The genes are TRBV9 and TRBJ1-2; 9 positions agree with TRBD1. With 3 bases clipped from V and 7 bases from J, the junction kept 16 bases outside the gene matches. The CDR3 runs 17 residues. CDR1 and CDR2 from the germline V gene are SGDLS and YYNGEE. CDR3 in DNA: TGTGCCAGCAGCGGTGGGGACAGGGACTCCGCCGAATCTGGCTACACCTTC. Its protein product is CASSGGDRDSAESGYTF.

A note on this clone: Distinct nucleotide sequences in the sample also encode this CDR3. J is TRBJ1-5 and V is TRBV19; 7 bases are shared with TRBD1. Looked up from germline, CDR1 is LNHDA and CDR2 is SQIVND (reference sequence). V lost 4 bases, J lost 0 bases, and 3 bases stayed unmatched. The CDR3 runs 15 residues. CDR3 amino acids: CASSRGQNSNQPQHF. The DNA of the CDR3 is TGTGCCAGTAGTAGGGGACAGAATAGCAATCAGCCCCAGCATTTT.

The chain uses TRBV25-1 and TRBJ1-6, with 7 nucleotides matching TRBD1. Germline assignment: CDR1 MGHDK and CDR2 SYGVNS. This CDR3 contains 15 residues. J was trimmed by 7 bases and V by 8 bases; bases with no gene match: 11. CDR3 loop: CASRSRQGYNSPLHF. CDR3 in DNA: TGTGCCAGCCGGAGTCGACAGGGCTACAATTCACCCCTCCACTTT.

V gene TRBV19 combines with J gene TRBJ2-1; tentatively, D is TRBD2 (6 bases). V dropped 5 bases and J dropped 9 bases, with 17 bases sitting between them. CDR1 and CDR2 (germline): LNHDA, SQIVND (reference sequence). The CDR3 has 14 amino acids. The CDR3 DNA reads as TGTGCCAGTAGTGTCGCGGGAATCGGCAGTGAGCAGTTCTTC. This translates into CASSVAGIGSEQFF.

The V call is TRBV7-9, the J call TRBJ2-3, with D unresolved. V lost 0 bases and J lost 1, with 11 bases in between. Germline CDR1 and CDR2: SEHNR and FQNEAQ (reference sequence). The CDR3 has 16 amino acids. As DNA, the CDR3 is TGTGCCAGCAGCTTAGCGTCAGGTCTGGGCACAGATACGCAGTATTTT. It codes for CASSLASGLGTDTQYF.

J is TRBJ1-1 and V is TRBV14; D is perhaps TRBD1 (5 bases). CDR1 and CDR2 (germline): SGHDN, FVKESK. CDR3 size: 13 residues. Trimming removed 4 bases from V and 5 bases from J, with 11 bases in between. The chain's CDR3 is CASSLGVGTEAFF. The CDR3 DNA follows: TGTGCCAGCAGCCTAGGGGTTGGGACTGAAGCTTTCTTT.

The chain couples TRBV2 to TRBJ1-6, with 9 positions matching TRBD1. Germline CDR1 reads SNHLY; CDR2 reads FYNNEI. This CDR3 contains 15 residues. V shed 6 bases, J shed 7 bases, and the junction held 7 bases outside the gene matches. In DNA form, the CDR3 reads TGTGCCAGCAGCGCCTGGGACAGGGACAATTCACCCCTCCACTTT. This codes for CASSAWDRDNSPLHF.

The sample holds one count of this clone. The chain combines TRBV7-8 with TRBJ1-1; possibly TRBD1 for D (6 bases). The V end was cut by 5 bases, the J end by 0 bases, with 13 bases between. CDR1 and CDR2 from the germline V gene are SGHVS and FQNEAQ. CDR3 size: 15 residues. DNA for the CDR3: TGTGCCAGCAGCCCCCGAGACAGGATGAACACTGAAGCTTTCTTT. This sequence encodes CASSPRDRMNTEAFF. The variable domain in full, completed from reference TRBV7-8 and TRBJ1-1, reads GAGVSQSPRYKVAKRGQDVALRCDPISGHVSLFWYQQALGQGPEFLTYFQNEAQLDKSGLPSDRFFAERPEGSVSTLKIQRTQQEDSAVYLCASSPRDRMNTEAFFGQGTRLTVV.

CDR3: CASSQCPGQGARTNTGELFF. The CDR3 nucleotides read TGCGCCAGCAGTCAATGCCCGGGACAGGGGGCCAGAACGAACACCGGGGAGCTGTTTTTT. The V gene is TRBV23-1, the J gene TRBJ2-2; 12 bases map to TRBD1. TRBV23-1 is filed as an ORF, its function uncertain. CDR3 length equals 20 residues. V shed 1 base, J shed 0 bases, and the junction held 9 bases outside the gene matches.

V usage is TRBV10-3 and J usage is TRBJ1-2; no clear D gene. CDR3 size: 13 residues. Germline V gene lookup returns CDR1 ENHRY and CDR2 SYGVKD. Between the trimmed V and J ends, which lost 6 bases and 8 bases, there was a span of 16 bases. CDR3 sequence reads: CAIRQKRVGGYTF. The DNA of the CDR3 is TGTGCCATCAGGCAGAAGCGGGTCGGGGGCTACACCTTC.

The rearrangement links TRBV7-2 to TRBJ2-7, with D perhaps TRBD2 (6 bases). Looked up from germline, CDR1 is SGHTA and CDR2 is FQGNSA. The CDR3 contains 13 residues. Trimming left V 5 bases short and J 1 base short, with 9 bases between. CDR3 nucleotides: TGTGCCAGCAGCCCGGGGGATTCCTACGAGCAGTACTTC. It encodes CASSPGDSYEQYF. Together with reference TRBV7-2 and TRBJ2-7, the CDR3 gives the full variable domain: GAGVSQSPSNKVTEKGKDVELRCDPISGHTALYWYRQSLGQGLEFLIYFQGNSAPDKSGLPSDRFSAERTGGSVSTLTIQRTQQEDSAVYLCASSPGDSYEQYFGPGTRLTVT.

This clone appeared a single time. This chain joins TRBV29-1 and TRBJ1-2; D call uncertain. CDR3 length: 14 residues. The V end lost 5 bases, the J end lost 6 bases, and 19 bases lay between the germline ends. Per the germline V gene, CDR1 is SQVTM and CDR2 is ANQGSEA. CDR3 protein: CSVRAGSGRHGYTF. The CDR3 nucleotides read TGCAGCGTTCGGGCGGGGTCCGGGCGGCATGGCTACACCTTC.